This T cell receptor (beta chain) was documented in a study of T cell responses to AZD1222 COVID-19 vaccine. Overall study findings and caveats: The peak T cell response came first, and repertoires were sampled only after it.

CDR3 length equals 14 residues. V dropped 2 bases and J dropped 5 bases, with 13 bases sitting between them. CDR1 is SGHTA and CDR2 is FQGNSA in the germline V gene. Comments on this clone: Its antigen is still unknown.

Data came from immunoSEQ multiplex PCR; TCRdb stores just in-frame clones and leaves some out. Here the sample spans about 150,000 clones, roughly 89% being singletons. The receptor was isolated from an adult in good health. The rearrangement uses TRBV7-2 and TRBJ2-7, with a weak D call TRBD1 (5 bases). This specimen consisted of peripheral blood, obtained on day 0 of AZD1222 vaccination. CDR3 in DNA: TGTGCCAGCAGCTTAAGAGGAAAAGGGGACGAGCAGTACTTC. This gives the protein CASSLRGKGDEQYF. Complete variable domain (other parts from reference TRBV7-2 and TRBJ2-7): GAGVSQSPSNKVTEKGKDVELRCDPISGHTALYWYRQSLGQGLEFLIYFQGNSAPDKSGLPSDRFSAERTGGSVSTLTIQRTQQEDSAVYLCASSLRGKGDEQYFGPGTRLTVT.